This T cell receptor (beta chain) was sequenced in a study of cytomegalovirus exposure and HLA in healthy donors. Study information: Unique TCRs numbering some 80 million, obtained from HLA-typed donors, made up an early data release. General study results and limits: When analyzed later, a missense DCLRE1C variant was found to be linked to TCR beta V- and J-gene trimming. Later analysis placed DRB1 highest and HLA-C lowest in TCR association rates, which differed by HLA locus. Later work found most CMV-associated TCR beta chains apparently HLA-restricted.

13 Jbeta primers and 60 Vbeta primers were used for the PCR. Libraries were prepared by immunoSEQ multiplex PCR; TCRdb keeps only in-frame clonotypes and omits some of them. The sample lists about 160,000 clones; about three quarters were seen once. The V gene's germline CDR1 is LNHDA and CDR2 SQIVND (reference sequence). There are 14 residues in the CDR3. V was shortened by 4 bases and J by 6 bases, with 12 bases between the two germline ends. As to this clone: What it binds is unknown.

The sequenced sample was PBMCs. This sequence originates from a female donor in good health and CMV-seronegative. This chain joins TRBV19 and TRBJ1-4, with D tentatively TRBD1 (6 bases). The DNA of the CDR3 is TGTGCCAGTAGTAGCCGGGGGGCGGATGAAAAACTGTTTTTT. This codes for CASSSRGADEKLFF.